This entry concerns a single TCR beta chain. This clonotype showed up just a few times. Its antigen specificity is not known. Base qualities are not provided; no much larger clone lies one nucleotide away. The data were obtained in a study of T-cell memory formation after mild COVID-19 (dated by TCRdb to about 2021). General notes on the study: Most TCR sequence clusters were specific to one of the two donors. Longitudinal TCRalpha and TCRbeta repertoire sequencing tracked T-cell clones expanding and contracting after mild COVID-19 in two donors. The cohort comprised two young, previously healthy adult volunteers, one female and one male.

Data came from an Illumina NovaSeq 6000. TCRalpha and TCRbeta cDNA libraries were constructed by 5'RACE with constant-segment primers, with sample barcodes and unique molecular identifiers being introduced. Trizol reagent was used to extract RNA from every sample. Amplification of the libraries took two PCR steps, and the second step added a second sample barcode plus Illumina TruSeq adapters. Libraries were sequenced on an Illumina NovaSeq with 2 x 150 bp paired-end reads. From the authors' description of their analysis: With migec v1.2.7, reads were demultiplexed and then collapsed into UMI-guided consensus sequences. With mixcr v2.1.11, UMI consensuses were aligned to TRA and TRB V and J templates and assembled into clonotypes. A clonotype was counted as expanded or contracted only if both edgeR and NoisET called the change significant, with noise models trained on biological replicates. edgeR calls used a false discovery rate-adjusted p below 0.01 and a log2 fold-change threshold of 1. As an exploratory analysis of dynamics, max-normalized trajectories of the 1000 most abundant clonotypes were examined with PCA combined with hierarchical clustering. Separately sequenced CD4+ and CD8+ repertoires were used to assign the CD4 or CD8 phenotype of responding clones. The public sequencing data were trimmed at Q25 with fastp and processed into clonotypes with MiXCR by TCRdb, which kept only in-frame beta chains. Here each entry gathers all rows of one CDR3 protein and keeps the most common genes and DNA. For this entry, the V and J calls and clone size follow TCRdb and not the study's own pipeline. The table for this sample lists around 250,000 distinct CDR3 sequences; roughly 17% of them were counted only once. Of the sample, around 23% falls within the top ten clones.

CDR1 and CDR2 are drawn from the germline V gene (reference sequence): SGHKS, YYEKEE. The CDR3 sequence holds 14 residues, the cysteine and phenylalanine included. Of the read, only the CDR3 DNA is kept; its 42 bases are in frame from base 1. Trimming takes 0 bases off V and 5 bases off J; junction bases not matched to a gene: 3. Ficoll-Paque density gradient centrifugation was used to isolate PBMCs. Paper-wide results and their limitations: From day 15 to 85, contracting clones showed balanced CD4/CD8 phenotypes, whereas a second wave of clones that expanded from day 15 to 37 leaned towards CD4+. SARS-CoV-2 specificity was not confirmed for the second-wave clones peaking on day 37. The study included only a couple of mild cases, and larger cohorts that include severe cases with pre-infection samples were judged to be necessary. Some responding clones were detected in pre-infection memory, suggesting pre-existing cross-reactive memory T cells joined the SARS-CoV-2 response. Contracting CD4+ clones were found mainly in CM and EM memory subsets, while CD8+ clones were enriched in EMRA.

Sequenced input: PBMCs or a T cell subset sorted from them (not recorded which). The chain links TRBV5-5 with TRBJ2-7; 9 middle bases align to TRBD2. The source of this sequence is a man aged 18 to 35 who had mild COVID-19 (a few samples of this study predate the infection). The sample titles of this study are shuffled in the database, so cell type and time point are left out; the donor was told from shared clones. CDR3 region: CASSLAPSGDEQYF. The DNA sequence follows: TGTGCCAGCAGCTTGGCGCCTAGCGGGGACGAGCAGTACTTC.